Listed below are T cell receptor beta chains from one sample, sequenced in a study of blood T cell repertoires in COVID-19. Clones were read by immunoSEQ multiplex PCR, and TCRdb kept only the in-frame ones, dropping some. Here the sample spans some 140,000 clones, about 78% being singletons. The sample comprised peripheral blood. Source of these receptors: a man in his sixties who had recovered from COVID-19. Each CDR3 is given with its conserved first and last residue. D genes are given only for firm matches. Clone size is not always given. Where it is, it says once, few, many or a class for expanded clones.

abundance	d_gene	v_gene	j_gene	CDR3nt	CDR3aa
NA	TRBD1	TRBV6-5	TRBJ1-2	TGTGCCAGCAGCTTACAGGGGGAGGACTATGGCTACACCTTC	CASSLQGEDYGYTF
NA	TRBD2	TRBV5-1	TRBJ2-3	TGCGCCAGCAGCTTAAGCGGGGGAGGCGATACGCAGTATTTT	CASSLSGGGDTQYF
NA	TRBD2	TRBV7-6	TRBJ2-1	TGTGCCAGCAGCTTAGGGGTAGCGGGGGAGCAGTTCTTC	CASSLGVAGEQFF
NA	TRBD2	TRBV11-2	TRBJ2-1	TGTGCCAGCAGCAGACGACTGCCGGGACTAGCAAGGCATGAGCAGTTCTTC	CASSRRLPGLARHEQFF
NA	TRBD2	TRBV2	TRBJ2-3	TGTGCCAGCAGATCCGGACTAGCGGCTAGCACAGATACGCAGTATTTT	CASRSGLAASTDTQYF
NA	TRBD1	TRBV6-1	TRBJ1-4	TGTGCCAGCAGTGCCCGAAATGGGACAGGGGATGAAAAACTGTTTTTT	CASSARNGTGDEKLFF
NA	NA	TRBV7-8	TRBJ1-5	TGTGCCAGCAGCTTAGCACGCAGGGAAGATGATAGCAATCAGCCCCAGCATTTT	CASSLARREDDSNQPQHF
once	NA	TRBV21-1	TRBJ1-4	TGTGCCAGCAGCACCCCGGGACATTCAACTAATGAAAAACTGTTTTTT	CASSTPGHSTNEKLFF
NA	NA	TRBV4-3	TRBJ1-1	TGCGCCAGCAGCCAAGACACAGGAGGGTCTGAAGCTTTCTTT	CASSQDTGGSEAFF
NA	NA	TRBV23-1	TRBJ2-7	TGCGCCAGCAGTCAATCGGTAGGGCAAACCCCCACCGGGAAGACCTACGAGCAGTACTTC	CASSQSVGQTPTGKTYEQYF
few	NA	TRBV3-1/TRBV3-2	TRBJ1-2	TGTGCCAGCAGCCTTATTAACGAGGATGGCTACACCTTC	CASSLINEDGYTF
NA	TRBD1	TRBV3-1/TRBV3-2	TRBJ2-3	TGTGCCAGCAGCGGGATCGGGACAGCAGAGACCGATACGCAGTATTTT	CASSGIGTAETDTQYF
NA	NA	TRBV6-1	TRBJ2-1	TGTGCCAGCAGTGAAGAGGCGGGAAGTGGCTACAATGAGCAGTTCTTC	CASSEEAGSGYNEQFF
NA	TRBD1	TRBV7-2	TRBJ1-2	TGTGCCAGCAGCACGGGACAGGGGAGCTATGGCTACACCTTC	CASSTGQGSYGYTF
NA	TRBD1	TRBV7-9	TRBJ2-7	TGTGCCAGCAGCCACGGGACAGGACTTTCCTACGAGCAGTACTTC	CASSHGTGLSYEQYF
NA	NA	TRBV9	TRBJ1-6	TGTGCCAGCAGCACGCGTAATTCACCCCTCCACTTT	CASSTRNSPLHF
NA	NA	TRBV18	TRBJ2-3	TGTGCCAGCTCACCGGACTACCGTAGCACAGATACGCAGTATTTT	CASSPDYRSTDTQYF
NA	TRBD2	TRBV7-9	TRBJ2-3	TGTGCCAGCAGCTTAGCGGCGGGAGGAACAGATACGCAGTATTTT	CASSLAAGGTDTQYF
once	TRBD1	TRBV5-4	TRBJ1-2	TGTGCCAGCAGCCCAGGGACAGGGGAGATTGGCTACACCTTC	CASSPGTGEIGYTF
NA	TRBD1	TRBV6-5	TRBJ2-2	TGTGCCAGCAGTCCGGGCAGGGGGATAACCGGGGAGCTGTTTTTT	CASSPGRGITGELFF
NA	TRBD1	TRBV7-2	TRBJ1-2	TGTGCCAGCAGCTTAGCGAGGGGCACTGCGAGACAGGGGATTTATGGCTACACCTTC	CASSLARGTARQGIYGYTF
once	TRBD1	TRBV24-1	TRBJ1-2	TGTGCCACCAGTACCCCGGGACAGGGCGACTATGGCTACACCTTC	CATSTPGQGDYGYTF
NA	NA	TRBV18	TRBJ2-1	TGTGCCAGCTCACCCCAGACCCCGCCGGGTGAACAGTTCTTC	CASSPQTPPGEQFF
once	NA	TRBV5-4	TRBJ2-2	TGTGCCAGCAGCGACAAGACAGCGAACACCGGGGAGCTGTTTTTT	CASSDKTANTGELFF
NA	NA	TRBV6-2/TRBV6-3	TRBJ1-1	TGTGCCAGCAGTTACAGGGAGGTTAGGCTTGAAGCTTTCTTT	CASSYREVRLEAFF